One and the same sample provided the 9 T cell receptor beta chains below, sequenced in a study of blood T cell repertoires in COVID-19. TCRdb's table, derived via immunoSEQ multiplex PCR, lists solely in-frame clones and lacks some. Of approximately 300,000 clones in the sample, 85% to 90% were seen once. What was sequenced was peripheral blood. These receptors came from a woman in her forties or fifties with active or convalescent COVID-19.

The chain employs TRBV5-6 and TRBJ2-7; 12 positions agree with TRBD2. The ends lost 3 bases at V and 3 bases at J; junction bases unmatched: 10. The CDR3 has 17 residues. Germline values: CDR1 SGHDT, CDR2 YYEEEE. CDR3 region: CASSSPGGLAGIYEQYF. The CDR3 bases are TGTGCCAGCAGCTCCCCAGGTGGACTAGCGGGGATCTACGAGCAGTACTTC.

The gene calls are TRBV27 and TRBJ2-3, with 12 nucleotides matching TRBD2. V shed 1 base and J 5 bases; nucleotides not matched to a gene: 4. From germline, CDR1 is MNHEY and CDR2 SMNVEV (reference sequence). The CDR3 is 16 residues long. The CDR3 protein is CASSLWTSGKRDTQYF. In DNA form, the CDR3 reads TGTGCCAGCAGTTTATGGACTAGCGGGAAGAGAGATACGCAGTATTTT.

This sequence joins TRBV7-3 and TRBJ2-1; 8 positions match TRBD1. This CDR3 is built from 15 residues. The V segment lost 5 bases and the J segment 4 bases; nucleotides outside the gene matches: 7. Germline V lookup: CDR1 SGHTA, CDR2 FQGTGA. The CDR3: CASSPGTGRYNEQFF. The CDR3 DNA reads as TGTGCCAGCAGCCCAGGGACAGGTCGATACAATGAGCAGTTCTTC. Together with reference TRBV7-3 and TRBJ2-1, the CDR3 gives the full variable domain: GAGVSQTPSNKVTEKGKYVELRCDPISGHTALYWYRQSLGQGPEFLIYFQGTGAADDSGLPNDRFFAVRPEGSVSTLKIQRTERGDSAVYLCASSPGTGRYNEQFFGPGTRLTVL.

This clone appeared once. Here the CDR3 reads CASSLASQAGGETQYF. CDR3 nucleotide sequence: TGTGCCAGCAGCTTAGCGTCCCAGGCTGGTGGTGAGACCCAGTACTTC. V and J are TRBV7-9 and TRBJ2-5, with no clear D. This CDR3 is built from 16 residues. V was shortened by 0 bases and J by 5 bases, with 16 bases between the two germline ends. CDR1 SEHNR and CDR2 FQNEAQ come from the germline V gene (reference sequence).

The rearrangement joins TRBV5-6 to TRBJ2-1, with D possibly matching TRBD2 (5 bases). The V gene's germline CDR1 is SGHDT and CDR2 YYEEEE. The CDR3 is 15 amino acids. V lost 0 bases and J 5 bases, leaving 12 bases between the germline ends. The CDR3 coding sequence is TGTGCCAGCAGCTTGGAGACCGGGGTGAACAATGAGCAGTTCTTC. This codes for CASSLETGVNNEQFF.

This clone was seen a few times. The chain links TRBV24-1 to TRBJ2-7, with D tentatively TRBD2 (7 bases). Germline V gene sequence: CDR1 KGHDR, CDR2 SFDVKD. The CDR3 has 14 residues. Trimming removed 5 bases at V and 1 base at J, with 11 bases between. CDR3 bases: TGTGCCACCAGTGGGGAGGGGGAGTCCTACGAGCAGTACTTC. Translation gives CATSGEGESYEQYF.

The chain uses TRBV14 and TRBJ2-2, with D possibly matching TRBD1 (6 bases). The CDR3 is 18 residues long. Trimming took 3 bases from V and 1 from J, leaving 18 bases between them. The germline CDR1 and CDR2 sequences are SGHDN and FVKESK. CDR3 sequence reads: CASSHLQRGKVNTGELFF. CDR3 nucleotides: TGTGCCAGCAGCCACTTACAGAGGGGGAAGGTGAACACCGGGGAGCTGTTTTTT. The whole variable domain, remainder taken from reference TRBV14 and TRBJ2-2, is EAGVTQFPSHSVIEKGQTVTLRCDPISGHDNLYWYRRVMGKEIKFLLHFVKESKQDESGMPNNRFLAERTGGTYSTLKVQPAELEDSGVYFCASSHLQRGKVNTGELFFGEGSRLTVL.

The chain couples TRBV9 to TRBJ2-7; 9 nucleotides match TRBD1. Unmatched junction bases numbered 7, after V lost 4 bases and J lost 5 bases. This CDR3 comprises 14 residues. The germline CDR1 and CDR2 sequences are SGDLS and YYNGEE. CDR3 bases: TGTGCCAGCAGCCCCCGGACAGGGGTCGACGAGCAGTACTTC. Protein: CASSPRTGVDEQYF.

This chain uses TRBV7-2 with TRBJ2-3, with 8 nucleotides matching TRBD2. Germline V gene lookup returns CDR1 SGHTA and CDR2 FQGNSA. The CDR3 consists of 14 residues. The junction had 0 bases not matched to a gene; V was cut back by 1 base and J by 3 bases. The CDR3 region has the DNA TGTGCCAGCAGCTTAGGCGGGAGGACAGATACGCAGTATTTT. It codes for CASSLGGRTDTQYF. Looking up the rest from reference TRBV7-2 and TRBJ2-3 gives the full variable domain: GAGVSQSPSNKVTEKGKDVELRCDPISGHTALYWYRQSLGQGLEFLIYFQGNSAPDKSGLPSDRFSAERTGGSVSTLTIQRTQQEDSAVYLCASSLGGRTDTQYFGPGTRLTVL.